The 29 T cell receptor beta chains below come from one sample, sequenced in a study of T-cell memory formation after mild COVID-19. TCRdb ran MiXCR on the 5' RACE reads and lists one entry per CDR3 protein. The sample has nearly 110,000 distinct CDR3 sequences, about 18% seen once. The sample comprised PBMCs or a T cell subset sorted from them (not recorded which). These receptors were obtained from an adult woman who had mild COVID-19 (a few samples of this study predate the infection). Cell type and time point are not known.

The chain couples TRBV9 to TRBJ2-2; D is possibly TRBD1 (7 bases). The ends were cut back, 1 base at V and 4 bases at J, with 20 bases in the middle. CDR3 length: 18 amino acids. Germline V gives CDR1 SGDLS, CDR2 YYNGEE. The CDR3 here is CASSVNPFSGGTTGELFF. CDR3 nucleotide sequence: TGTGCCAGCAGCGTAAATCCTTTTTCAGGGGGGACCACCGGGGAGCTGTTTTTT.

CDR3 nucleotide sequence: TGTGCCAGCGAGACAGATCTCTCCTACGAGCAGTACTTC. It translates to CASETDLSYEQYF. The chain uses TRBV6-1 and TRBJ2-7; maybe TRBD1 (5 bases). The germline V gene has CDR1 MNHNS and CDR2 SASEGT. The CDR3 is 13 amino acids. The V end lost 8 bases, the J end lost 0 bases, and 11 bases lay between the germline ends.

This clonotype showed up just a few times. The CDR3 DNA reads as TGTGCCAGTAGTATGACTAGCGGGGGGACCTTAGGATACAATGAGCAGTTCTTC. Translation: CASSMTSGGTLGYNEQFF. The chain is built from TRBV19 and TRBJ2-1; TRBD2 matches 13 bases. Germline assignment: CDR1 LNHDA and CDR2 SQIVND (reference sequence). Germline trimming cut 3 bases from V and 4 bases from J; bases unmatched to any gene: 9. The CDR3 is 18 residues long.

The V call is TRBV10-3, the J call TRBJ2-7; a possible D gene is TRBD1 (5 bases). V lost 10 bases and J lost 3, with 16 bases in between. The CDR3 runs to 13 residues. In germline, CDR1 is ENHRY, CDR2 SYGVKD. CDR3: CATETGYSYEQYF. Here the CDR3 DNA reads TGTGCCACGGAAACAGGCTACAGCTACGAGCAGTACTTC.

V usage is TRBV4-2 and J usage is TRBJ2-7; 11 positions agree with TRBD2. In germline, CDR1 is LGHNA, CDR2 YNFKEQ. This CDR3 region has 17 residues. J was trimmed by 2 bases and V by 4 bases; bases with no gene match: 10. The CDR3 sequence is CASSLQAVAGGTYEQYF. The CDR3 bases are TGTGCCAGCAGCCTCCAGGCTGTAGCGGGGGGGACCTACGAGCAGTACTTC.

The rearrangement uses TRBV12-3 or TRBV12-4 and TRBJ1-5, with D perhaps TRBD1 (5 bases). The CDR3 covers 15 residues. With 3 bases removed from V and 1 base from J, the gap between germline ends came to 10 bases. The CDR3 loop reads CASSFRVGSNQPQHF. The CDR3, as DNA: TGTGCCAGCAGTTTCAGGGTTGGGAGCAATCAGCCCCAGCATTTT.

The chain combines TRBV5-1 with TRBJ2-3; D is possibly TRBD1 (6 bases). CDR3 length: 15 amino acids. CDR1 and CDR2 from the germline V gene are SGHRS and YFSETQ. The V end was cut by 4 bases, the J end by 5 bases, with 17 bases between. In DNA form, the CDR3 reads TGCGCCAGCAGCACCGGTGCAGGGGACATAGATACGCAGTATTTT. Its protein is CASSTGAGDIDTQYF.

V and J are TRBV7-8 and TRBJ2-1; TRBD2 might be the D (5 bases). Germline CDR1 is SGHVS and CDR2 is FQNEAQ. The CDR3 length is 17 residues. Trimming took off 7 bases at V and 8 bases at J, with 27 bases between the two ends. CDR3 sequence reads: CASTLEGGLGLSDEQFF. As DNA, the CDR3 is TGTGCCAGCACCCTCGAAGGCGGGCTAGGACTTTCGGATGAGCAGTTCTTC.

V usage is TRBV5-1 and J usage is TRBJ1-1; 7 bases map to TRBD1. In germline, CDR1 is SGHRS, CDR2 YFSETQ. The junction had 7 bases not matched to a gene; V was cut back by 4 bases and J by 1 base. The CDR3 contains 15 residues. CDR3 sequence: CASSDGDSGNTEAFF. CDR3 DNA: TGCGCCAGCAGCGATGGGGACAGCGGGAACACTGAAGCTTTCTTT.

This clonotype has more than one count but fewer than ten. The chain combines TRBV2 with TRBJ1-2; D is possibly TRBD1 (5 bases). CDR1 is SNHLY, CDR2 FYNNEI, per germline. The CDR3 totals 12 residues. V was shortened by 2 bases and J by 14 bases, with 15 bases between the two germline ends. The CDR3 sequence: CASSEYPRAMTF. The DNA for the CDR3 is TGTGCCAGCAGTGAATACCCCAGGGCTATGACCTTC.

This chain joins TRBV2 and TRBJ2-7; 9 positions match TRBD1. Per the germline V gene, CDR1 is SNHLY and CDR2 is FYNNEI. There are 13 residues in the CDR3. The V and J ends lost 7 bases and 4 bases, in that order; junction bases with no gene match: 5. The CDR3 loop reads CASNQQGAYEQYF. The CDR3 DNA reads as TGTGCCAGCAACCAACAGGGGGCTTACGAGCAGTACTTC.

J is TRBJ2-7 and V is TRBV12-2; the DNA was not compared with TRBD2, the D call given in the table. TRBV12-2 is recorded as a pseudogene. The CDR3 spans 16 residues. The CDR3: CASRLDRLAGVYEQYF. CDR3 in DNA: TGTGCAAGTCGCTTAGACCGACTAGCGGGGGTCTACGAGCAGTACTTC.

The rearrangement joins TRBV4-1 to TRBJ2-1, with 11 bases aligning to TRBD1. The CDR3 runs to 14 residues. V lost 8 bases and J lost 8; bases outside the gene matches: 8. Germline values: CDR1 MGHRA, CDR2 YSYEKL. The CDR3 is CASERDRGGDEQFF. CDR3 DNA: TGCGCCAGCGAGCGGGACAGGGGGGGTGATGAGCAGTTCTTC.

The rearrangement links TRBV4-3 to TRBJ2-7; 8 nucleotides align to TRBD2. Trimming cost V 2 bases and J 3 bases; bases outside gene matches: 3. The V gene's germline CDR1 is LGHNA and CDR2 YSLEER. The CDR3 is 14 residues long. CDR3 region: CASSQSGRNYEQYF. CDR3 DNA: TGCGCCAGCAGCCAAAGCGGGAGAAACTACGAGCAGTACTTC.

Only a few counts were recorded for this clonotype. The chain recombines TRBV2 with TRBJ2-1, with 7 nucleotides matching TRBD2. There are 17 residues in the CDR3. Trimming at V came to 2 bases and at J to 0 bases, leaving 7 bases not matched to a gene. Germline CDR1 and CDR2: SNHLY and FYNNEI. Written as DNA, the CDR3 is TGTGCCAGCAGTGAAAAACCTAGCGGTATCTCCTACAATGAGCAGTTCTTC. Translating it yields CASSEKPSGISYNEQFF.

In this sample, this clonotype turned up a few times. No DNA is shown, since the ends of the CDR3 on it are uncertain; the CDR3 is the one TCRdb lists. The rearrangement links TRBV20-1 to TRBJ2-4; TRBD1, the table's D call, was not compared with the DNA. The CDR3 has 13 residues if both end residues are counted. Germline CDR1 is DFQATT and CDR2 is SNEGSKA (reference sequence). The CDR3 is CSARDVGSGIRYF.

The J gene is TRBJ2-1, the V gene TRBV5-1; maybe TRBD2 (5 bases). This CDR3 has 14 amino acids. Trimming removed 0 bases from V and 10 bases from J, with 14 bases in between. Germline V CDR1 and CDR2: SGHRS, YFSETQ. The CDR3: CASSLEGPGWEQFF. CDR3 nucleotides: TGCGCCAGCAGCTTGGAGGGTCCGGGATGGGAGCAGTTCTTC.

This clonotype was recorded a few times. The chain couples TRBV24-1 to TRBJ2-5, with 8 bases identical to TRBD1. V gave up 5 bases and J gave up 4 bases; unmatched junction bases: 8. The CDR3 extends over 15 amino acids. CDR1 and CDR2 (germline): KGHDR, SFDVKD. The DNA of the CDR3 is TGTGCCACCAGTGGAGTGGGGCAGGGGGCAGAGACCCAGTACTTC. Translation: CATSGVGQGAETQYF.

This clonotype was recorded many times. The chain uses TRBV2 and TRBJ2-3; D remains unclear. V lost 3 bases and J 2 bases, leaving 9 bases between the germline ends. Germline-derived CDR1 and CDR2 are SNHLY and FYNNEI. The CDR3 runs to 14 residues. DNA for the CDR3: TGTGCCAGCAGTGAGAACAGCTACACAGATACGCAGTATTTT. This codes for CASSENSYTDTQYF. The complete variable domain, with remaining parts taken from reference TRBV2 and TRBJ2-3, reads EPEVTQTPSHQVTQMGQEVILRCVPISNHLYFYWYRQILGQKVEFLVSFYNNEISEKSEIFDDQFSVERPDGSNFTLKIRSTKLEDSAMYFCASSENSYTDTQYFGPGTRLTVL.

V gene TRBV5-1 combines with J gene TRBJ2-1, with 10 bases fitting TRBD1. The V gene end was trimmed by 4 bases and the J gene end by 7 bases; junction bases not matched to a gene: 2. The CDR3 runs 13 residues. Germline-derived CDR1 and CDR2 are SGHRS and YFSETQ. CDR3 in amino acids: CASSRTGGNEQFF. CDR3 nucleotides: TGCGCCAGCAGCAGGACAGGGGGGAATGAGCAGTTCTTC.

V usage is TRBV15 and J usage is TRBJ1-5, with D possibly TRBD1 on 5 matching bases. This CDR3 has 13 amino acids. Trimming removed 5 bases from V and 3 bases from J, with 8 bases in between. Looked up from germline, CDR1 is LNHNV and CDR2 is YYDKDF (reference sequence). CDR3 loop: CATSGAVNQPQHF. DNA of the CDR3: TGTGCCACCAGCGGGGCAGTCAATCAGCCCCAGCATTTT.

This clonotype was counted only a few times. The chain carries TRBV4-2 and TRBJ2-1; TRBD1 aligns across 9 bases. CDR1 LGHNA and CDR2 YNFKEQ come from the germline V gene. With 4 bases clipped from V and 8 bases from J, the junction kept 12 bases outside the gene matches. The CDR3 consists of 16 residues. In nucleotides, the CDR3 is TGTGCCAGCAGCCCATACCGGGACAGGGCCACTGATGAGCAGTTCTTC. This translates into CASSPYRDRATDEQFF.

This clonotype was seen a few times. The rearrangement joins TRBV12-5 to TRBJ1-2, with D tentatively TRBD1 (5 bases). The CDR3 spans 13 residues. Germline CDR1 and CDR2: LGHNT and FRNRAP. Trimming removed 11 bases from V and 4 bases from J, with 17 bases in between. The CDR3 loop is CASGESGTYGYTF. CDR3 coding DNA: TGTGCTTCTGGGGAGAGCGGGACCTATGGCTACACCTTC.

This clonotype was seen a handful of times. V is TRBV2 and J is TRBJ2-5, with TRBD1 identical over 10 bases. The germline gives CDR1 SNHLY, CDR2 FYNNEI. The CDR3 is 15 residues long. The V gene end was trimmed by 8 bases and the J gene end by 4 bases; junction bases not matched to a gene: 10. The chain's CDR3 is CASRSGTGALETQYF. Here the CDR3 DNA reads TGTGCCAGCCGTTCCGGGACAGGGGCTCTAGAGACCCAGTACTTC.

This chain connects TRBV12-3 or TRBV12-4 to TRBJ2-7; D tentatively fits TRBD1 or TRBD2 (5 bases each). The CDR3 is 13 amino acids. With 10 bases removed from V and 3 bases from J, the gap between germline ends came to 16 bases. The CDR3 reads CAISERGHYEQYF. The DNA for the CDR3 is TGTGCCATTTCGGAGAGGGGCCACTACGAGCAGTACTTC.

This clonotype occurred a few times. J is TRBJ2-1 and V is TRBV11-1; 10 bases fit TRBD2. This CDR3 is built from 19 residues. Germline CDR1 and CDR2: SGHAT and FQDESV (reference sequence). After removal of 5 bases from V and 0 bases from J, the junction contained 13 bases not matched to a gene. The CDR3 region is CASSTGPGASGSSYNEQFF. Written as DNA, the CDR3 is TGTGCCAGCAGCACGGGCCCAGGGGCTAGCGGGAGCTCCTACAATGAGCAGTTCTTC.

This clonotype was detected only a few times. The chain couples TRBV6-2 or TRBV6-3 to TRBJ2-2; the D gene is possibly TRBD2 (6 bases). The CDR3 is 14 residues long. Germline V gives CDR1 MNHEY, CDR2 SVGEGT. The V end lost 6 bases, the J end lost 6 bases, and 14 bases lay between the germline ends. CDR3 DNA: TGTGCCAGCAGCGAAGGGACTCGTCCCGGGGAGCTGTTTTTT. Its translation is CASSEGTRPGELFF.

V usage is TRBV7-8 and J usage is TRBJ2-2; TRBD1 matches 9 bases. CDR1 and CDR2 from the germline V gene are SGHVS and FQNEAQ. The CDR3 sequence is 16 residues long. V lost 2 bases to trimming and J lost 6 bases; unmatched junction nucleotides: 7. DNA for the CDR3: TGTGCCAGCAGCTTATCCGGACAGGGGTTTTCCGGGGAGCTGTTTTTT. Amino acids: CASSLSGQGFSGELFF.

This clonotype has a handful of counts. The gene calls are TRBV3-1 and TRBJ2-5; D might be TRBD2 (5 bases). Germline assignment: CDR1 LGHDT and CDR2 YNNKEL (reference sequence). With 2 bases removed from V and 4 bases from J, the gap between germline ends came to 14 bases. The CDR3 runs 15 residues. CDR3 loop: CASSQSGSSGETQYF. The CDR3 DNA is TGTGCCAGCAGCCAATCCGGTAGCAGCGGAGAGACCCAGTACTTC.